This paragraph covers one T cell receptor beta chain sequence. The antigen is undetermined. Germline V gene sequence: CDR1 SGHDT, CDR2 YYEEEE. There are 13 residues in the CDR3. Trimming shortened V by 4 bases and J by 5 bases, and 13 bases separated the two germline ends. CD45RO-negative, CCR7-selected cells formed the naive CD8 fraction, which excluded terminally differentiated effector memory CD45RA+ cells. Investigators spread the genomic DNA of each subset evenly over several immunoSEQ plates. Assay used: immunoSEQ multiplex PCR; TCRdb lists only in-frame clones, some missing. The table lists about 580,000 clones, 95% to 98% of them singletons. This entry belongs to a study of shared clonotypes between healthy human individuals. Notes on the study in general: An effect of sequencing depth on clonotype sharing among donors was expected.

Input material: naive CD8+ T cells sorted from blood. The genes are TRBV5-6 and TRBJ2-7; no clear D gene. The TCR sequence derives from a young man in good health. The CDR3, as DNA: TGTGCCAGCAGCCTAACGAGTAACAACGAGCAGTACTTC. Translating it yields CASSLTSNNEQYF. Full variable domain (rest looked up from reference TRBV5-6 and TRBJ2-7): DAGVTQSPTHLIKTRGQQVTLRCSPKSGHDTVSWYQQALGQGPQFIFQYYEEEERQRGNFPDRFSGHQFPNYSSELNVNALLLGDSALYLCASSLTSNNEQYFGPGTRLTVT.